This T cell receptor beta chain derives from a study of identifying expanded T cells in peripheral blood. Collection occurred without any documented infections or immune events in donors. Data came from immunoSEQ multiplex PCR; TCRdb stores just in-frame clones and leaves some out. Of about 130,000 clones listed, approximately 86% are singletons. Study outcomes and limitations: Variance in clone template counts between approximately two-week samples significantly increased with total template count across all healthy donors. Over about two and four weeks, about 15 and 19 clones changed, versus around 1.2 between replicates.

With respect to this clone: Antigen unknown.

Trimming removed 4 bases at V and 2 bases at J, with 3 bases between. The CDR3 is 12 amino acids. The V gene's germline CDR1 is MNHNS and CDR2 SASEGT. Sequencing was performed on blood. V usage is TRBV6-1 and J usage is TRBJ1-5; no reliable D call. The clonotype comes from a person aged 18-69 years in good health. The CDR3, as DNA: TGTGCCAGCAGTGGGCGCAATCAGCCCCAGCATTTT. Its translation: CASSGRNQPQHF.